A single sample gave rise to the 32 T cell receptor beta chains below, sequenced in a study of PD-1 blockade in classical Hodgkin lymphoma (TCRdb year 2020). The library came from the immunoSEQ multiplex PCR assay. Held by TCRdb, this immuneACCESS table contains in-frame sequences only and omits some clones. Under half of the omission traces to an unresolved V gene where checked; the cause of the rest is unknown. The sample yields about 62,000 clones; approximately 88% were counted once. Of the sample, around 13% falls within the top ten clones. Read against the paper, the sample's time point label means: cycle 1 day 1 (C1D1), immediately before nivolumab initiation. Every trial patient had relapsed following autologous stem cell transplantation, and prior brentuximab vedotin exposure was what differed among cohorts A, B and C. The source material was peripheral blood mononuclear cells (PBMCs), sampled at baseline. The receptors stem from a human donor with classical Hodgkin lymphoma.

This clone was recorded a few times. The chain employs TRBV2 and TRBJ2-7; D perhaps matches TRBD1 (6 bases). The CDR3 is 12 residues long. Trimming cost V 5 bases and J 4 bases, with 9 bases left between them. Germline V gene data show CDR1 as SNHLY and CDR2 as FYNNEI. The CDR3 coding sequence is TGTGCCAGCAGTCGGACAGCATACGAGCAGTACTTC. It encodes CASSRTAYEQYF.

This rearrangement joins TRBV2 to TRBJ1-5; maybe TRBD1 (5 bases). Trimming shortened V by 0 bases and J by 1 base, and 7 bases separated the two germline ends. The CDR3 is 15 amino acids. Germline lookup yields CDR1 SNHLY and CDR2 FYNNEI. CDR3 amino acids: CASSEASGSNQPQHF. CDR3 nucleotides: TGTGCCAGCAGTGAAGCGTCAGGGAGCAATCAGCCCCAGCATTTT.

The CDR3 DNA reads TGTGCCAGCAGCCCGCACAGGGGAGCCGGGGCCAACGTCCTGACTTTC. Its translation is CASSPHRGAGANVLTF. The chain uses TRBV14 and TRBJ2-6; 7 positions agree with TRBD1. The CDR3 spans 16 residues. V lost 4 bases, J lost 4 bases, and 7 bases stayed unmatched. CDR1 is SGHDN, CDR2 FVKESK, per germline.

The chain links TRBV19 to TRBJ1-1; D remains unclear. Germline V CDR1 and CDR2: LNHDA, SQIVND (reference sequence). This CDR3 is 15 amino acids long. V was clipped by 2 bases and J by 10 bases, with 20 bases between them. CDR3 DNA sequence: TGTGCCAGTAGTATAACGGCGGTGGAGGCCTCTGGAGCTTTCTTT. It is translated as CASSITAVEASGAFF. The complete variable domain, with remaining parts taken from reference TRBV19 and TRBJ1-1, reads DGGITQSPKYLFRKEGQNVTLSCEQNLNHDAMYWYRQDPGQGLRLIYYSQIVNDFQKGDIAEGYSVSREKKESFPLTVTSAQKNPTAFYLCASSITAVEASGAFFGQGTRLTVV.

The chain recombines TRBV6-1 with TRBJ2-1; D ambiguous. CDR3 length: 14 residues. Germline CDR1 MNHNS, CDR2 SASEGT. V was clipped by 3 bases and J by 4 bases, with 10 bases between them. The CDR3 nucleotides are TGTGCCAGCAGTGATGGTCAGAGTTACAATGAGCAGTTCTTC. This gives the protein CASSDGQSYNEQFF.

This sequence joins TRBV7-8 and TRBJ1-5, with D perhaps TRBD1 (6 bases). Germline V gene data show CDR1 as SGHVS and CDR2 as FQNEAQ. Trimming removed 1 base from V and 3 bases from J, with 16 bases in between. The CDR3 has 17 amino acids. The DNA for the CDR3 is TGTGCCAGCAGCTTAGGGTTCCGGGGGGGCGACAATCAGCCCCAGCATTTT. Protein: CASSLGFRGGDNQPQHF.

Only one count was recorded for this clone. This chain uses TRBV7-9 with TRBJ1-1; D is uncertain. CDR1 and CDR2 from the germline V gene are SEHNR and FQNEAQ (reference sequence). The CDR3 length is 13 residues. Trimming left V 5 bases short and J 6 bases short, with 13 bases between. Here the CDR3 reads CASSKTPGAEAFF. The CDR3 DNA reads TGTGCCAGCAGCAAGACGCCTGGGGCTGAAGCTTTCTTT.

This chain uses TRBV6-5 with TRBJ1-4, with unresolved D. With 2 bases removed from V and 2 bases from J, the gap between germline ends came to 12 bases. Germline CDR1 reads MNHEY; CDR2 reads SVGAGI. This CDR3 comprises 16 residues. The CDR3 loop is CASSYRADPTNEKLFF. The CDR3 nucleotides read TGTGCCAGCAGTTACCGGGCCGACCCTACTAATGAAAAACTGTTTTTT.

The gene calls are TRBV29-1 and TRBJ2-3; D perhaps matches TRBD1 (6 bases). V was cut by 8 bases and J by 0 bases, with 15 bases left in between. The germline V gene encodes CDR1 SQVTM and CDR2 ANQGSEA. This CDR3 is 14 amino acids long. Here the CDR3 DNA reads TGCAGCTTCTCGACAGGTATTAGCACAGATACGCAGTATTTT. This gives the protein CSFSTGISTDTQYF.

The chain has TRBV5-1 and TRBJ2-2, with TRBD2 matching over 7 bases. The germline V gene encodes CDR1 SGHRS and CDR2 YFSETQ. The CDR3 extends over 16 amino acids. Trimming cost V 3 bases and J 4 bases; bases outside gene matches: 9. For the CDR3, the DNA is TGCGCCAGCAGCTGGACTAGTACCTCGGGCACCGGGGAGCTGTTTTTT. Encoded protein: CASSWTSTSGTGELFF.

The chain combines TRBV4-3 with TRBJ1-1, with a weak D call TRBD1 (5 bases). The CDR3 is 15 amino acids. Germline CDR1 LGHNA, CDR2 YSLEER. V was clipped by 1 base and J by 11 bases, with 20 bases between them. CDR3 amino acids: CASSQGGDVRGQAFF. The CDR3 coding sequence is TGCGCCAGCAGCCAAGGAGGGGATGTAAGAGGGCAGGCTTTCTTT.

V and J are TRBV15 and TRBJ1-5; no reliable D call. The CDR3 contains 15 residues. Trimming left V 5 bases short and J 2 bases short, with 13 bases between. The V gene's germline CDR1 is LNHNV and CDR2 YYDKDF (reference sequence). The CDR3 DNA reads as TGTGCCACCAGCCCACGTTTCAGTGGCAATCAGCCCCAGCATTTT. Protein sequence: CATSPRFSGNQPQHF.

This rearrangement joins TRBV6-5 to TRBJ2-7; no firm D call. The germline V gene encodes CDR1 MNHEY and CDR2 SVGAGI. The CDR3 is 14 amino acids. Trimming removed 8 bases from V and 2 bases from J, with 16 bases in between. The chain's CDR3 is CASSVGPTTYEQYF. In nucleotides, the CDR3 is TGTGCCAGCTCCGTAGGGCCGACCACCTACGAGCAGTACTTC.

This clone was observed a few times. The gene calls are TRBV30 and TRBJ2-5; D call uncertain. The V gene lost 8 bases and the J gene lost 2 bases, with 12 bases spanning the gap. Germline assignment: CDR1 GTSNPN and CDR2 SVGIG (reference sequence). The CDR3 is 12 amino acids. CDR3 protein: CAGSWRQETQYF. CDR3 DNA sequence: TGTGCCGGATCTTGGAGACAAGAGACCCAGTACTTC.

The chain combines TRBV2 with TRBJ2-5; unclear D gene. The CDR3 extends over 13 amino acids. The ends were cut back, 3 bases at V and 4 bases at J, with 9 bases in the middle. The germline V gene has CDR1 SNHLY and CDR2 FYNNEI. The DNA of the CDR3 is TGTGCCAGCAGTGACGGACCCGGAGAGACCCAGTACTTC. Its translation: CASSDGPGETQYF. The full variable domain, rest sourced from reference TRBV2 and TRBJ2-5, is EPEVTQTPSHQVTQMGQEVILRCVPISNHLYFYWYRQILGQKVEFLVSFYNNEISEKSEIFDDQFSVERPDGSNFTLKIRSTKLEDSAMYFCASSDGPGETQYFGPGTRLLVL.

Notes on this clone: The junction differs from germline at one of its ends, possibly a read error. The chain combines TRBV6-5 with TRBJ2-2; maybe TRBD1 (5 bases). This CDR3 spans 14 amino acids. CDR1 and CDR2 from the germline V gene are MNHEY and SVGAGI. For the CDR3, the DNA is TGTGCCAGCAGTTATGTGAAGGACACCGGGCAGCTGTTTTTT. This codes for CASSYVKDTGQLFF.

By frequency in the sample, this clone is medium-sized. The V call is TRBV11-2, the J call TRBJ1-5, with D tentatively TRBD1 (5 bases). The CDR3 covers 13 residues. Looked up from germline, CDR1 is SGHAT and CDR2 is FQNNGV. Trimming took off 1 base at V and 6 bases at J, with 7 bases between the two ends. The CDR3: CASSLGGTQPQHF. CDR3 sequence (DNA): TGTGCCAGCAGCTTAGGAGGGACTCAGCCCCAGCATTTT.

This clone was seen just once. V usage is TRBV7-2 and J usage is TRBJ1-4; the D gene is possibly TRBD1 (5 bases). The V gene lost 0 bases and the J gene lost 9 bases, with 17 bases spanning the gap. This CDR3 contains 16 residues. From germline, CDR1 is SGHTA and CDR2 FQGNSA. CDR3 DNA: TGTGCCAGCAGCTTAGCCCCGGGGCAGGGTAGACAAAAACTGTTTTTT. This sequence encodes CASSLAPGQGRQKLFF.

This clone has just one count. The CDR3 sequence is CASSFVRVDYGYTF. The CDR3 bases are TGTGCCAGCAGCTTCGTCAGGGTCGACTATGGCTACACCTTC. The chain is built from TRBV5-6 and TRBJ1-2; D is possibly TRBD1 (5 bases). V lost 2 bases and J 3 bases, leaving 11 bases between the germline ends. Germline lookup yields CDR1 SGHDT and CDR2 YYEEEE. This CDR3 region has 14 residues.

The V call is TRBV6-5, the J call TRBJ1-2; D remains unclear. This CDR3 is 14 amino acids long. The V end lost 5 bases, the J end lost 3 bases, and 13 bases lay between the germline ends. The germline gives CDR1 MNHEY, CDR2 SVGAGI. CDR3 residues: CASSRLIGYYGYTF. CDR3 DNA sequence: TGTGCCAGCAGTCGGTTGATAGGTTACTATGGCTACACCTTC.

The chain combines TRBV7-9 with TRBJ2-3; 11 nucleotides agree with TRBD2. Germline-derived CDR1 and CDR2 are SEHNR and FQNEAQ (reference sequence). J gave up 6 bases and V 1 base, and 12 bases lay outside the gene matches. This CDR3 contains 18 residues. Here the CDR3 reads CASSLERVRLAGMDTQYF. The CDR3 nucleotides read TGTGCCAGCAGCTTAGAAAGAGTCAGACTAGCGGGGATGGATACGCAGTATTTT. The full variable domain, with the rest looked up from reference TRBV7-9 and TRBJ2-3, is DTGVSQNPRHKITKRGQNVTFRCDPISEHNRLYWYRQTLGQGPEFLTYFQNEAQLEKSRLLSDRFSAERPKGSFSTLEIQRTEQGDSAMYLCASSLERVRLAGMDTQYFGPGTRLTVL.

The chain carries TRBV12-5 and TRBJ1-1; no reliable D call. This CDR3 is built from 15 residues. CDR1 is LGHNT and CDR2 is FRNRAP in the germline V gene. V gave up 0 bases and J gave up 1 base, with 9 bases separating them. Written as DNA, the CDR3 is TGTGCTAGTGGTTTGGTACTCGGGGAGAACACTGAAGCTTTCTTT. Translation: CASGLVLGENTEAFF. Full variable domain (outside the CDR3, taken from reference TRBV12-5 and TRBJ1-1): DARVTQTPRHKVTEMGQEVTMRCQPILGHNTVFWYRQTMMQGLELLAYFRNRAPLDDSGMPKDRFSAEMPDATLATLKIQPSEPRDSAVYFCASGLVLGENTEAFFGQGTRLTVV.

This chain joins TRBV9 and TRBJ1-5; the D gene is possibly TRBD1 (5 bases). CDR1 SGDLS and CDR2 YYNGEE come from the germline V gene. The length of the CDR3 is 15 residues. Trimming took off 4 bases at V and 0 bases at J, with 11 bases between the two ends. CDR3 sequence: CASSPYRNSNQPQHF. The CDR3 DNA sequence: TGTGCCAGCAGCCCATACAGGAATAGCAATCAGCCCCAGCATTTT.

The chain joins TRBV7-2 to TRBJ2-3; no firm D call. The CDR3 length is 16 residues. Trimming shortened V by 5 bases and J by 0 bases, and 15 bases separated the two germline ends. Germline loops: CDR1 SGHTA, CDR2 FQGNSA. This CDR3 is CASSLTSPRSTDTQYF. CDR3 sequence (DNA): TGTGCCAGCAGCCTTACTTCACCACGCAGCACAGATACGCAGTATTTT.

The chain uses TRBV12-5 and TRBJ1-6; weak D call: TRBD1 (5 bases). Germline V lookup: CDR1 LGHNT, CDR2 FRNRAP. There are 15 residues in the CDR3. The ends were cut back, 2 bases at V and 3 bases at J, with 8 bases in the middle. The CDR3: CASGLMQGYNSPLHF. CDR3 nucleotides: TGTGCTAGTGGTTTGATGCAGGGCTATAATTCACCCCTCCACTTT.

As DNA, the CDR3 is TGTGCCAGTAGTATAGTTCTAGCGGGGGCGGGGAATGAGCAGTTCTTC. It encodes CASSIVLAGAGNEQFF. The V gene is TRBV19, the J gene TRBJ2-1; 10 nucleotides match TRBD2. With 1 base clipped from V and 7 bases from J, the junction kept 7 bases outside the gene matches. The CDR3 length is 16 residues. Germline values: CDR1 LNHDA, CDR2 SQIVND (reference sequence).

In DNA, the CDR3 is TGTGCCAGCAGCTTAGCGAAAGGGGGAGCTAACTATGGCTACACCTTC. Its translation is CASSLAKGGANYGYTF. This chain joins TRBV7-8 and TRBJ1-2, with D possibly being TRBD1 (6 bases). This CDR3 spans 16 amino acids. Germline CDR1 is SGHVS and CDR2 is FQNEAQ. V lost 0 bases and J lost 0, with 11 bases in between.

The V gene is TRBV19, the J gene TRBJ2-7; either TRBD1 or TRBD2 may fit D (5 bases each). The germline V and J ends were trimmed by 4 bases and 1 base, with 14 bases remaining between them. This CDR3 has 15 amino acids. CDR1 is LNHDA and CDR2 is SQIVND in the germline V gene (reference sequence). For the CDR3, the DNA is TGTGCCAGTAGTAGCCCGGGACGTTTGTCCTACGAGCAGTACTTC. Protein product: CASSSPGRLSYEQYF. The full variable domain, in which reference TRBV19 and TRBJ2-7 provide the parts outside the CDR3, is DGGITQSPKYLFRKEGQNVTLSCEQNLNHDAMYWYRQDPGQGLRLIYYSQIVNDFQKGDIAEGYSVSREKKESFPLTVTSAQKNPTAFYLCASSSPGRLSYEQYFGPGTRLTVT.

In nucleotides, the CDR3 is TGTGCCAGCCGCGGGGGGAAAGAGACCCAGTACTTC. Translating it yields CASRGGKETQYF. The rearrangement links TRBV6-5 to TRBJ2-5, with TRBD2 matching over 8 bases. Germline V gene lookup returns CDR1 MNHEY and CDR2 SVGAGI. The length of the CDR3 is 12 residues. With V trimmed by 8 bases and J by 3 bases, 2 bases remained unmatched.

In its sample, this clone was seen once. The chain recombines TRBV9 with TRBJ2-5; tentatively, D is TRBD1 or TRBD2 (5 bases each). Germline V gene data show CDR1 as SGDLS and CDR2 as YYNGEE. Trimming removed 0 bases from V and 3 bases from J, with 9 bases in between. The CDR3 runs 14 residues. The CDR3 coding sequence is TGTGCCAGCAGCGTAGGGGGGTCCGAAGAGACCCAGTACTTC. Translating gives CASSVGGSEETQYF.

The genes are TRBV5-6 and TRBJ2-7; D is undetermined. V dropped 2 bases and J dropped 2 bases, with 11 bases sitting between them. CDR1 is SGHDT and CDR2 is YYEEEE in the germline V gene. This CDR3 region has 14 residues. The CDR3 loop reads CASSLLYGTYEQYF. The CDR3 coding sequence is TGTGCCAGCAGCTTACTCTACGGTACCTACGAGCAGTACTTC.

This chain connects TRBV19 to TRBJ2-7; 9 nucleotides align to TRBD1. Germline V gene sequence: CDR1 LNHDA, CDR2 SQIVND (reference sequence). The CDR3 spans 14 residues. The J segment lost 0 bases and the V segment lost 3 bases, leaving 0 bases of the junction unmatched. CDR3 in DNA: TGTGCCAGTAGTATGGGACAGGGCTCCTACGAGCAGTACTTC. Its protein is CASSMGQGSYEQYF.